This T cell receptor (beta chain) was sequenced in a study of CD8 T cells in Susac syndrome. On this clonotype itself: Antigen unknown.

Whole-study results and caveats: The relatively small number of individuals in the TCR sequencing and HLA analysis was acknowledged by the study.

Reverse transcription of about 0.45 to 1 ug RNA used random hexamers. Amplification of TCR beta CDR3 spanned 54 Vbeta and 13 Jbeta via immunoSEQ multiplex PCR. TCRdb reprocessed the immunoSEQ multiplex PCR reads with MiXCR, giving one entry per CDR3 protein. The data show more than 110,000 distinct CDR3 sequences, around 94% seen once. TCR beta sequencing was performed on blood CD8+ and CD4+ T cells. Isolation of CD8+ and CD4+ T cells was performed negatively, whereas enrichment of TEMRA cells was done by FACS. The specimen sequenced was CD8+ T cells from PBMCs. The sequence was obtained from a human donor in good health.

CDR3 bases: TGTGCCAGCAGTCCGGGAGGGTATTCAACTGAAGCTTTCTTT. As protein: CASSPGGYSTEAFF. The chain carries TRBV27 and TRBJ1-1; no firm D call. The CDR3 is 14 amino acids. V was pared by 5 bases and J by 5 bases, with 15 bases between. The V gene's germline CDR1 is MNHEY and CDR2 SMNVEV (reference sequence).